This T cell receptor (beta chain) was recorded in a study of read filtering for tumor transcriptome and immune sequencing. Study background: Transcriptome libraries were built from DNase-treated RNA. IR-seq gave about 3.5 to 11 million TCR reads per sample; RNA-seq gave roughly 80 to 1,400.

The CDR3 totals 16 residues. Germline lookup yields CDR1 LGHNA and CDR2 YNFKEQ. This clonotype showed up just once. A much larger clone differs by one base, so this may be a read error. From approximately 430 ng of RNA, a library with molecular barcoded alpha/delta and beta/gamma adaptors was made. TCRdb reanalysed the reads using MiXCR and keeps one entry per CDR3 protein. The sample lists 45,000 to 55,000 distinct CDR3 sequences, around a fifth occurring once. The chain employs TRBV4-2 and TRBJ2-5, with 11 bases aligning to TRBD1. The specimen sequenced was a population of CD138-negative cells sorted from bone marrow. The receptor comes from a donor at least 40 years old with multiple myeloma. This CDR3 reads CASSQDPGQGVETLYF. DNA of the CDR3: TGTGCCAGCAGCCAAGATCCGGGACAGGGGGTTGAGACCCTGTACTTC.